The 11 T cell receptor beta chains below come from one sample, sequenced in a study of blood T cell repertoires in COVID-19. The assay was immunoSEQ multiplex PCR, and TCRdb's table has in-frame clones only and misses some. The table includes over 150,000 clones, 65% to 80% detected once. The sequenced sample consisted of peripheral blood. These receptors came from a man aged 60-69 years with acute or convalescent COVID-19.

The chain employs TRBV27 and TRBJ1-6, with 11 bases matching TRBD1. J gave up 2 bases and V 6 bases, and 0 bases lay outside the gene matches. This CDR3 has 15 residues. Germline values: CDR1 MNHEY, CDR2 SMNVEV (reference sequence). The CDR3 DNA is TGTGCCAGCAGGGGACAGGGGGCCTATAATTCACCCCTCCACTTT. Amino acid sequence: CASRGQGAYNSPLHF.

The chain recombines TRBV12-3 or TRBV12-4 with TRBJ1-2, with TRBD1 as a possible D gene (5 bases). Between the trimmed V and J ends, which lost 6 bases and 6 bases, there was a span of 14 bases. The CDR3 length is 13 residues. The CDR3 sequence is CASRRDFRDGYTF. CDR3 sequence (DNA): TGTGCCAGCAGAAGGGACTTTCGGGATGGCTACACCTTC.

This clone was seen once. The chain couples TRBV12-5 to TRBJ2-2; 7 bases fit TRBD1. V was pared by 1 base and J by 1 base, with 3 bases of the junction left unmatched. This CDR3 is 16 amino acids long. Germline assignment: CDR1 LGHNT and CDR2 FRNRAP. CDR3 region: CASGLGQGENTGELFF. In DNA form, the CDR3 reads TGTGCTAGTGGTTTGGGCCAGGGGGAGAACACCGGGGAGCTGTTTTTT.

This clone was seen just once. CDR3 protein: CSVERLAGGNTDTQYF. In DNA form, the CDR3 reads TGCAGCGTTGAAAGGTTGGCGGGGGGGAACACAGATACGCAGTATTTT. This chain uses TRBV29-1 with TRBJ2-3; TRBD2 matches 9 bases. The germline V gene encodes CDR1 SQVTM and CDR2 ANQGSEA. The V segment lost 2 bases and the J segment 2 bases; nucleotides outside the gene matches: 8. The CDR3 covers 16 residues.

This clone was seen more than once but under ten times. V usage is TRBV4-3 and J usage is TRBJ2-7, with TRBD1 identical over 10 bases. CDR1 and CDR2 from the germline V gene are LGHNA and YSLEER. This CDR3 is built from 16 residues. The V segment lost 0 bases and the J segment 6 bases; nucleotides outside the gene matches: 8. The DNA of the CDR3 is TGCGCCAGCAGCCAAGAATCGGGGACAGGGGTACGCGAGCAGTACTTC. Amino acids: CASSQESGTGVREQYF.

The V call is TRBV3-1 (or the pseudogene TRBV3-2), the J call TRBJ1-2, with D possibly TRBD1 on 6 matching bases. This CDR3 region has 13 residues. Germline V gene lookup returns CDR1 LGHDT and CDR2 YNNKEL (reference sequence). Trimming pared 4 bases from V and 6 bases from J, leaving 12 bases between. The CDR3 loop reads CASSRTGSDGYTF. The CDR3 region has the DNA TGTGCCAGCAGCCGAACAGGGAGCGATGGCTACACCTTC.

The rearrangement links TRBV4-3 to TRBJ2-7; TRBD1 agrees at 8 bases. Germline V gene sequence: CDR1 LGHNA, CDR2 YSLEER. V was pared by 3 bases and J by 3 bases, with 4 bases of the junction left unmatched. This CDR3 is 14 amino acids long. The CDR3 here is CASSHVGQGYEQYF. The CDR3 region has the DNA TGCGCCAGCAGCCATGTAGGACAGGGCTACGAGCAGTACTTC.

The V gene is TRBV19, the J gene TRBJ1-2; 7 nucleotides line up with TRBD1. CDR3 length equals 14 residues. After removal of 6 bases from V and 4 bases from J, the junction contained 8 bases not matched to a gene. Germline V lookup: CDR1 LNHDA, CDR2 SQIVND (reference sequence). CDR3 in DNA: TGTGCCAGTAGCGAACAGGGGACAAGCTATGGCTACACCTTC. Translating gives CASSEQGTSYGYTF.

The J gene is TRBJ2-1, the V gene TRBV2; 12 bases line up with TRBD2. The CDR3 runs to 16 residues. V dropped 4 bases and J dropped 2; count of bases not matched to a gene: 3. CDR1 and CDR2 (germline): SNHLY, FYNNEI. The CDR3 spells CASSVASGGAYNEQFF. CDR3 DNA: TGTGCCAGCAGTGTAGCTAGCGGGGGGGCCTACAATGAGCAGTTCTTC.

This clone was picked up one time. V and J are TRBV5-1 and TRBJ1-2, with 11 bases lining up with TRBD1. The CDR3 has 13 residues. Per germline, CDR1 SGHRS and CDR2 YFSETQ. The trim removed 4 bases at V and 8 bases at J, leaving 4 bases unmatched. DNA of the CDR3: TGCGCCAGCAGCCCCGGGACAGGGGGAGGCTACACCTTC. This encodes CASSPGTGGGYTF.

The V call is TRBV27, the J call TRBJ2-7; 8 nucleotides align to TRBD1. After removal of 2 bases from V and 3 bases from J, the junction contained 6 bases not matched to a gene. This CDR3 has 15 residues. Looked up from germline, CDR1 is MNHEY and CDR2 is SMNVEV (reference sequence). The CDR3 region is CASSLGQGAFYEQYF. The CDR3 DNA reads TGTGCCAGCAGTTTAGGGCAGGGGGCCTTCTACGAGCAGTACTTC.